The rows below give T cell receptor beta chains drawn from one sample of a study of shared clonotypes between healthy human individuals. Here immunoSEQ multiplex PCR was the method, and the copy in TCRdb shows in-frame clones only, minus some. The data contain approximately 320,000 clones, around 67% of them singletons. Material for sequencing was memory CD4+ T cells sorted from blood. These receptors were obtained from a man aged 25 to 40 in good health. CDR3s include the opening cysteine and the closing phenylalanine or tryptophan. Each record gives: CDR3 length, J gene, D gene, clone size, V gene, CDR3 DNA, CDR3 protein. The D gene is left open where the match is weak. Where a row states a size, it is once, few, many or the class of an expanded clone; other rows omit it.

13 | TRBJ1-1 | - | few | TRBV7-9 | TGTGCCAGCAGCTTAAGGGGTTACACTGAAGCTTTCTTT | CASSLRGYTEAFF
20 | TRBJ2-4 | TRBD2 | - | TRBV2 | TGTGCCAGCAGTGAAACTTTGGGGACTAGCGGTGATGCAGCCAAAAACATTCAGTACTTC | CASSETLGTSGDAAKNIQYF
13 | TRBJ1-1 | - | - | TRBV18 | TGTGCCAGCTCACGTGACATGAACACTGAAGCTTTCTTT | CASSRDMNTEAFF
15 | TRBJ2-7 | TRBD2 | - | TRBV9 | TGTGCCAGCAGCATTAAAGCGGGAGGGTTTGTGGAGCAGTACTTC | CASSIKAGGFVEQYF
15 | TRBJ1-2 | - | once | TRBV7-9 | TGTGCCAGCAGCTTAGAGTTGCAGGGGCGAGGTGGCTACACCTTC | CASSLELQGRGGYTF
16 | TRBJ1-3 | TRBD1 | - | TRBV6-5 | TGTGCCAGCAGTTACGCGACAGGGGCCCGCGGAAACACCATATATTTT | CASSYATGARGNTIYF
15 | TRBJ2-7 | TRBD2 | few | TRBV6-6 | TGTGCCAGCAGACCAGCGGGAGGGCCTGTCTACGAGCAGTACTTC | CASRPAGGPVYEQYF
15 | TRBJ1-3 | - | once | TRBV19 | TGTGCCAGTAGAACTCAAGATACCTCTGGAAACACCATATATTTT | CASRTQDTSGNTIYF
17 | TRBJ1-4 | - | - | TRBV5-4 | TGTGCCAGCAGCTGGGCCGGACGGACGGTTCTGAATGAAAAACTGTTTTTT | CASSWAGRTVLNEKLFF
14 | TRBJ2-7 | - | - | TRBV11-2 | TGTGCCAGCAGCTTGGGCAGGGGAGGGTACGAGCAGTACTTC | CASSLGRGGYEQYF
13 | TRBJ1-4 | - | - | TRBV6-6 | TGTGCCAGCCGAGGGACCAGACGGGAAAAACTGTTTTTT | CASRGTRREKLFF
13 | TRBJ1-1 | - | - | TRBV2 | TGTGCCAGCAGTCCCGGTATGAACACTGAAGCTTTCTTT | CASSPGMNTEAFF